A single TCR beta chain is shown here with its context. This entry belongs to a study of identical twins. The germline CDR1 and CDR2 sequences are LNHNV and YYDKDF (reference sequence). V shed 1 base and J 2 bases; nucleotides not matched to a gene: 4. This CDR3 is built from 16 residues. Each CDR3 protein is one row after TCRdb ran MiXCR on the 5' RACE reads. The sample gives 700,000 to 950,000 distinct CDR3 sequences, more than 9% of which show up once; around 1.6% is in the top ten. The same data also went into a second study, on yellow fever vaccine responses in identical twins.

Sequencing was carried out using PBMCs. The origin of this receptor is a woman between 18 and 30 years old in good health. The chain is built from TRBV15 and TRBJ2-1; 8 nucleotides align to TRBD2. The CDR3 bases are TGTGCCACCAGCAGAGTCCCGGGAGGGACCTACAATGAGCAGTTCTTC. Protein sequence: CATSRVPGGTYNEQFF. Complete variable domain (other parts from reference TRBV15 and TRBJ2-1): DAMVIQNPRYQVTQFGKPVTLSCSQTLNHNVMYWYQQKSSQAPKLLFHYYDKDFNNEADTPDNFQSRRPNTSFCFLDIRSPGLGDTAMYLCATSRVPGGTYNEQFFGPGTRLTVL.